This TCR beta chain appears in the sequencing data of a study of regulatory T cells in long-lasting Graves disease. Study-wide background: Antithyroid drugs had been taken by newly diagnosed Graves' patients for under 3 months.

For TCR beta, libraries came from iRepertoire HTBI primers and Arm-PCR of CDR3 regions. Each CDR3 protein gets one entry after TCRdb re-called the multiplex PCR reads with MiXCR. Of some 370,000 distinct CDR3 sequences in the sample, 10% to 15% were seen once. Time point defined: newly diagnosed GD, antithyroid drugs for less than 3 months. RNA extracted from PBMCs served as the sequencing template. The CDR3 contains 17 residues. The J segment lost 0 bases and the V segment lost 2 bases, leaving 6 bases of the junction unmatched. Germline V gene data show CDR1 as MGHRA and CDR2 as YSYEKL. The study, taken as a whole, reports: Persistent disease favored TRBV28, TRBJ1-2 and TRBJ2-5.

This clonotype was detected only a few times. Its antigen is undetermined. The sample was also linked to a second study, of T cells in Graves' hyperthyroidism and ophthalmopathy. Per that paper: Diagnoses rested on clinical symptoms, serum thyroxine and TRAb, thyroid ultrasound and orbital computed tomography. Expanded thyroid clonotypes (above 0.001) were mostly also found in blood.

This receptor was taken from a woman aged 18-35 years with Graves disease. The rearrangement links TRBV4-1 to TRBJ2-4, with TRBD1 matching 8 bases. Material: peripheral blood mononuclear cells (PBMCs), obtained at new diagnosis, from a patient treated with antithyroid drugs. For the CDR3, the DNA is TGCGCCAGCAGCCAACCCCGACAGGGGCTAGCCAAAAACATTCAGTACTTC. Amino acids: CASSQPRQGLAKNIQYF.